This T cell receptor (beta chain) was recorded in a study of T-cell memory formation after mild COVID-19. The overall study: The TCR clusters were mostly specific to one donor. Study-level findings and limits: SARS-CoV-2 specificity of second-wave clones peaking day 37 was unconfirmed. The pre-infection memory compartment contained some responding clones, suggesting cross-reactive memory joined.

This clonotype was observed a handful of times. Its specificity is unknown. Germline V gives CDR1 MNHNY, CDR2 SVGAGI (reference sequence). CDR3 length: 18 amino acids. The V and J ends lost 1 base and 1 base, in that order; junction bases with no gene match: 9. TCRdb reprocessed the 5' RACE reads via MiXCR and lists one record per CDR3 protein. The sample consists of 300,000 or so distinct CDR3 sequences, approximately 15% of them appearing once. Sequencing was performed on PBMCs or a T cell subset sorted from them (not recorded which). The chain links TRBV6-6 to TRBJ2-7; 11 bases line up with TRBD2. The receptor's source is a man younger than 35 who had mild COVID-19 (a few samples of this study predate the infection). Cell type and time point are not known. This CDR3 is CASSYFLLAGAESYEQYF. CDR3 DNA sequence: TGTGCCAGCAGTTACTTCTTACTAGCGGGGGCCGAGTCCTACGAGCAGTACTTC.